This TCR beta chain originates from a study of T cells in Graves' hyperthyroidism and ophthalmopathy (dated by TCRdb to about 2019). For the wider study: Peripheral blood was collected at initial diagnosis, before any treatment. Thyroid tissue and blood T-cell repertoires from six Graves' hyperthyroidism patients were also compared in the study. A discovery cohort of approximately 97 patients, 43 with Graves' ophthalmopathy and 57 with stable Graves' hyperthyroidism, was used to find distinguishing TCR V-J signatures. The paper reports TCR Vbeta CDR3 sequencing of roughly 140 peripheral blood samples: approximately 41 ophthalmopathy, around 80 hyperthyroidism and around 17 progressor patients. The 75 to 100 discovery patients were randomly split 7:3 into training and test sets. An independent validation cohort of 18 to 20 hyperthyroidism patients and about 15 patients who later progressed to ophthalmopathy tested prospective prediction of ophthalmopathy. Following sampling, methimazole starting at 30 mg daily was given to hyperthyroidism patients, and high-dose intravenous methylprednisolone was given to ophthalmopathy patients.

From cysteine to phenylalanine, the CDR3 is 14 amino acids long. The DNA shown is the 42-base CDR3, in frame from base 1. Reading the germline V gene (reference sequence) gives CDR1 SSHAT and CDR2 FNYEAQ. At the junction V is shortened by 5 bases and J by 6 bases, with 13 bases in between. Hyperthyroidism patients were aged 18 to 65 years and newly diagnosed, with disease duration of less than 2 months. The study excluded patients with uncontrolled infections, other autoimmune diseases, pregnancy or lactation. Clinical symptoms, serum thyroxine and TRAb, thyroid ultrasound, and orbital computed tomography formed the basis for the diagnoses. Blood from progressor patients was drawn when they were first diagnosed with hyperthyroidism, before any ophthalmopathy symptoms appeared. PBMCs were isolated from more than 8 ml of fresh peripheral blood by Ficoll-Paque density gradient centrifugation. Progressor patients were first diagnosed with Graves' hyperthyroidism and then developed ophthalmopathy during follow-up. Total RNA was extracted using Trizol reagent, and RNA quality was assessed on an Agilent 2100 Bioanalyzer.

The TCR beta CDR3 regions were amplified from RNA transcripts. The TCR CDR3 was subjected to a first round of RT-PCR using the HTBI primer set and the Qiagen OneStep RT-PCR kit. Libraries were constructed in a second round of multiplex PCR, after which size selection and purification were performed. Sequencing of the libraries was done on an Illumina HiSeq2000 using paired-end 100 bp reads. In the authors' own workflow: SOAPnuke was used to process the raw data, removing reads that contained adapters or uncalled bases, had a mean Phred below 15, or lacked an exact match to the constant primer or identifier. High-quality paired reads were merged using COPE v1.2.5, and each unique nucleotide sequence was defined as a clonotype. MiTCR v1.1 was used to align the clonotypes against IMGT TRBV, TRBD and TRBJ reference segments. The analysis included only V-J combinations with a frequency above 0.0001, which together covered 99.2% of the repertoires. A TCS score was defined as the ratio of F50 (clonal expansion) to E x V (chaos), with BLOSUM62-based TCRdist applied between CDR3 peptides within each V-J. Welch's t-statistics and random forest reduced 514 V-J features to roughly 13, which were used in a naive Bayes classifier (R e1071). TCRdb itself trimmed the public reads at Q25 with fastp, ran MiXCR and retained productive beta chains. Duplicate CDR3 protein sequences are folded into a single record with the most common DNA and genes. The V and J calls follow TCRdb's processing rather than the paper's. The table for this sample lists roughly 360,000 distinct CDR3 sequences; 13% of them were counted only once. The top ten constitute 20% to 25% of the sample.

Notes on this clonotype: It lacks a known antigen. A much larger clone sits a single nucleotide away, making a read error possible.

Results the study describes overall, beyond this receptor: Blood samples also contained most of the expanded thyroid clonotypes (frequency above 0.001), which suggests that blood repertoires may reflect thyroid immune responses. Sample size was not statistically predetermined, and investigators were not blinded to group allocation. A 13 V-J signature model separated ophthalmopathy from stable hyperthyroidism, with around 90% sensitivity and roughly 84% specificity in cross-validation and 80%/75% in testing. In validation, progression to ophthalmopathy was predicted by the model with about 70% sensitivity and roughly 72% specificity, a median of roughly 6.4 months before onset.

The TCR comes from a man between 25 and 39 years old with Graves' hyperthyroidism that later progressed to Graves' ophthalmopathy. Sequenced: blood. The V gene is TRBV7-7 and the J gene is TRBJ2-2, with the D segment identity uncertain. The DNA sequence is TGTGCCAGCAGCATGGGGAATGGAGCCGGGGAGCTGTTTTTT. Translated, this gives CASSMGNGAGELFF. The entire variable domain, with the stretches around the CDR3 drawn from the reference TRBV7-7 and TRBJ2-2 proteins, is GAGVSQSPRYKVTKRGQDVTLRCDPISSHATLYWYQQALGQGPEFLTYFNYEAQPDKSGLPSDRFSAERPEGSISTLTIQRTEQRDSAMYRCASSMGNGAGELFFGEGSRLTVL.